Listed below are T cell receptor beta chains from one sample, sequenced in a study of long-term antiretroviral therapy in people with HIV. Repertoires were generated with immunoSEQ multiplex PCR, while TCRdb's copy carries only in-frame clones and drops some. Altogether more than 35,000 clones are present, more than 90% being singletons, with the ten largest covering 2.5% to 3.5%. Material: unsorted PBMCs, obtained 3.7 years after starting antiretroviral therapy. The source is a woman aged 50 to 65 with HIV. Each CDR3 is given with its conserved first and last residue. D genes are given only for firm matches.

v_gene	j_gene	d_gene	CDR3nt	CDR3aa
TRBV6-1	TRBJ1-2	TRBD1	TGTGCCAGCAGTGATCGGGACAGCGACTATGGCTACACCTTC	CASSDRDSDYGYTF
TRBV30	TRBJ2-2	TRBD2	TGTGCCTGGACCGGGCGGGGGGGCCGCACCGGGGAGCTGTTTTTT	CAWTGRGGRTGELFF
TRBV19	TRBJ2-7	TRBD1	TGTGCCAGTAGTTCGACAGGGGAAGGGGCCTACGAGCAGTACTTC	CASSSTGEGAYEQYF
TRBV27	TRBJ2-7	.	TGTGCCAGCAGCATACAGGGGAGGCACGAGCAGTACTTC	CASSIQGRHEQYF
TRBV6-1	TRBJ1-4	.	TGTGCCAGCAGTGGCAACAGGGAGGGAGCTAATGAAAAACTGTTTTTT	CASSGNREGANEKLFF
TRBV27	TRBJ1-1	.	TGTGCCAGCAGTTCGACGGACAGGAACACTGAAGCTTTCTTT	CASSSTDRNTEAFF
TRBV2	TRBJ1-5	.	TGTGCCAGCAGTGATGGGGGACTGGAGCCCCAGCATTTT	CASSDGGLEPQHF
TRBV6-1	TRBJ1-3	.	TGTGCCAGCAGTGAACTGTTACTGAACTCTGGAAACACCATATATTTT	CASSELLLNSGNTIYF
TRBV27	TRBJ2-5	.	TGTGCCAGCAGCCCTGACATTCCTACTGGGCAAGAGACCCAGTACTTC	CASSPDIPTGQETQYF
TRBV25-1	TRBJ2-5	.	TGTGCCAGCAGTGATTCTGGCGGGGTCTTGCAAGAGACCCAGTACTTC	CASSDSGGVLQETQYF
TRBV18	TRBJ1-1	.	TGTGCCAGCTCACCCGGGATTGTCACTGAAGCTTTCTTT	CASSPGIVTEAFF
TRBV6-5	TRBJ2-5	.	TGTGCGTGCCAGCAGGGGACGGGGGCAAAAGAGACCCAGTACTTC	CACQQGTGAKETQYF
TRBV13	TRBJ1-2	TRBD1	TGTGCCAGCAGCTTAAACTACGAGAGACCAGGGGGGAACTATGGCTACACCTTC	CASSLNYERPGGNYGYTF